This TCR beta chain was recovered during a study of blood T cell repertoires in COVID-19. At the level of the study: Sites in the United States, Italy and Spain provided acute and convalescent COVID-19 samples.

The V end was cut by 6 bases, the J end by 1 base, with 19 bases between. The CDR3 is made up of 17 amino acids. Germline CDR1 and CDR2: MNHEY and SMNVEV (reference sequence). Study processing details: It was from reference gene primer amplification that nucleated cell counts were estimated. Libraries were prepared by immunoSEQ multiplex PCR; TCRdb keeps only in-frame clonotypes and omits some of them. The DNA gave D and trimming, while V, J and clone size come from that table. The data hold around 100,000 clones, with 80% to 90% observed a single time. The source is a human donor in a cohort sampled during active COVID-19. Sequencing was done on a sample of peripheral blood. This chain connects TRBV27 to TRBJ2-4; tentatively, D is TRBD2 (6 bases). As DNA, the CDR3 is TGTGCCAGCAGACCCTATAGCGGAGGTTCCGCCAAAAACATTCAGTACTTC. Translation: CASRPYSGGSAKNIQYF.